The 11 T cell receptor beta chains below all came from one sample that was sequenced in a study of persistence of HIV-infected CD4 T cells. These receptors are not linked to any known antigen. Anti-CD3/anti-CD28 beads served as a nonspecific positive control stimulus. Sorting selected CD4+ T cells upregulating both CD40 ligand and CD69. The immunoSEQ assay was version 4, run in survey mode. Using immunoSEQ multiplex PCR, the repertoire was profiled, and TCRdb retains in-frame clones only, with some absent. The sample consists of under 55,000 clones, 88% of them appearing once. The sample consisted of CD4+ T cells sorted from PBMCs after approximately 19-hour stimulation, taken from a patient who received antiretroviral therapy. These receptors were collected from an adult woman with HIV who was CMV-seropositive.

The V gene is TRBV28, the J gene TRBJ1-2; D remains unclear. Trimming cost V 2 bases and J 8 bases, with 18 bases left between them. The CDR3 consists of 15 residues. The V gene's germline CDR1 is MDHEN and CDR2 SYDVKM. In DNA, the CDR3 is TGTGCCAGCAGTTTAGTTCAGGAGGTAGTAGGGGGCTACACCTTC. It specifies CASSLVQEVVGGYTF.

The chain is built from TRBV30 and TRBJ2-1, with 10 bases lining up with TRBD1. Germline loops: CDR1 GTSNPN, CDR2 SVGIG (reference sequence). V shed 0 bases, J shed 11 bases, and the junction held 10 bases outside the gene matches. The CDR3 totals 15 residues. The CDR3 region is CAWSVTGQGRIKQFF. Written as DNA, the CDR3 is TGTGCCTGGAGTGTTACGGGACAGGGGCGTATTAAGCAGTTCTTC.

The chain joins TRBV30 to TRBJ1-4; D not certain. In germline, CDR1 is GTSNPN, CDR2 SVGIG (reference sequence). Trimming left V 2 bases short and J 1 base short, with 5 bases between. The CDR3 contains 13 residues. Written as DNA, the CDR3 is TGTGCCTGGAGTATGGGAACTAATGAAAAACTGTTTTTT. Amino acids: CAWSMGTNEKLFF.

The chain combines TRBV9 with TRBJ2-6; D call uncertain. The CDR3 consists of 17 residues. V was trimmed by 4 bases and J by 1 base, leaving 15 bases between them. Germline V gene lookup returns CDR1 SGDLS and CDR2 YYNGEE. This CDR3 reads CASSQQASWSGANVLTF. The DNA for the CDR3 is TGTGCCAGCAGCCAACAAGCTTCGTGGTCTGGGGCCAACGTCCTGACTTTC.

This chain connects TRBV7-6 to TRBJ1-2; possibly TRBD1 for D (6 bases). The CDR3 extends over 13 amino acids. V lost 6 bases and J lost 4, with 12 bases in between. From germline, CDR1 is SGHVS and CDR2 FNYEAQ. The CDR3 region has the DNA TGTGCCAGCAGTCCCGGGGGCGGCTATGGCTACACCTTC. Protein product: CASSPGGGYGYTF.

V is TRBV10-2 and J is TRBJ1-6; TRBD1 matches at 7 bases. CDR1 WSHSY and CDR2 SAAADI come from the germline V gene. Trimming at V came to 8 bases and at J to 7 bases, leaving 8 bases not matched to a gene. This CDR3 has 14 amino acids. The CDR3 loop reads CASGGTVDNSPLHF. The CDR3 nucleotides are TGCGCCAGCGGAGGGACAGTAGACAATTCACCCCTCCACTTT.

This sequence joins TRBV12-5 and TRBJ2-2; possible D gene TRBD1, 6 bases. Germline V gene lookup returns CDR1 LGHNT and CDR2 FRNRAP. This CDR3 region has 15 residues. V shed 2 bases and J shed 5 bases, with 12 bases lying between them. CDR3 DNA: TGTGCTAGTGGTTTGCAGAGAGGGGGAACCGGGGAGCTGTTTTTT. It specifies CASGLQRGGTGELFF.

The chain employs TRBV19 and TRBJ2-7; 9 positions match TRBD2. In germline, CDR1 is LNHDA, CDR2 SQIVND (reference sequence). The length of the CDR3 is 16 residues. The junction had 7 bases not matched to a gene; V was cut back by 2 bases and J by 2 bases. CDR3 nucleotides: TGTGCCAGTAGTATATCGGCGGGGGGGTCGACCTACGAGCAGTACTTC. Its translation: CASSISAGGSTYEQYF.

V gene TRBV30 combines with J gene TRBJ1-4, with 10 bases aligning to TRBD1. This CDR3 is built from 13 residues. Germline lookup yields CDR1 GTSNPN and CDR2 SVGIG (reference sequence). This CDR3 is CAQGGQGNEKLFF. In DNA, the CDR3 is TGTGCTCAGGGGGGACAGGGGAACGAAAAACTGTTTTTT.

The chain joins TRBV5-4 to TRBJ1-4; no reliable D call. The CDR3 has 14 amino acids. Looked up from germline, CDR1 is SGHNT and CDR2 is YYREEE (reference sequence). Trimming stripped 4 bases from V and 10 bases from J, with 17 bases between. The CDR3 nucleotides read TGTGCCAGCAGCGACCGGGTGGGAGGTGGAAAACTGTTTTTT. This codes for CASSDRVGGGKLFF.

The V and J genes are TRBV28 and TRBJ1-5; possibly TRBD1 for D (5 bases). CDR1 MDHEN and CDR2 SYDVKM come from the germline V gene. V lost 2 bases and J 6 bases, leaving 20 bases between the germline ends. The CDR3 is 17 residues long. The CDR3 sequence is CASSLPPDSRGIQPQHF. CDR3 coding DNA: TGTGCCAGCAGTTTACCCCCCGACAGCCGGGGCATTCAGCCCCAGCATTTT.